The sequence of this T cell receptor (beta chain) was determined in a study of persistence of HIV-infected CD4 T cells. On this clone: Its matching antigen is unknown.

Sequencing used immunoSEQ version 4 in survey mode. Produced via immunoSEQ multiplex PCR; TCRdb's table is partial and in-frame only. The table includes 30,000 to 45,000 clones, around 83% detected once. This CDR3 is 15 amino acids long. Germline V gene data show CDR1 as KGHDR and CDR2 as SFDVKD. Trimming shortened V by 5 bases and J by 2 bases, and 9 bases separated the two germline ends. General observations from the study: Bulk TCR data could not be restricted to HIV-1-infected CMV-responding cells. Compared with CD3/CD28-stimulated cells, CMV- and Gag-responding cells showed lower TCRbeta richness. Degenerate expanded CDR3beta sequences were enriched among CMV- and Gag-responding cells.

The stimulus was an HIV-1 Gag 15-mer peptide pool, 0.95 to 1 ug/peptide/mL. Memory cells lacking CD40L and CD69 with high CD45RO were sorted. Donors had CD4+ T cell counts above 400 cells/uL and were CMV-seropositive. The chain has TRBV24-1 and TRBJ2-6; possibly TRBD1 for D (5 bases). The sequences come from cultured CD4+ T cells from PBMCs, collected from a patient who received antiretroviral therapy. This receptor was taken from an adult with HIV. The donor label of this sample is uncertain. The CDR3 loop is CATSGREPGANVLTF. DNA of the CDR3: TGTGCCACCAGTGGCAGGGAACCTGGGGCCAACGTCCTGACTTTC.